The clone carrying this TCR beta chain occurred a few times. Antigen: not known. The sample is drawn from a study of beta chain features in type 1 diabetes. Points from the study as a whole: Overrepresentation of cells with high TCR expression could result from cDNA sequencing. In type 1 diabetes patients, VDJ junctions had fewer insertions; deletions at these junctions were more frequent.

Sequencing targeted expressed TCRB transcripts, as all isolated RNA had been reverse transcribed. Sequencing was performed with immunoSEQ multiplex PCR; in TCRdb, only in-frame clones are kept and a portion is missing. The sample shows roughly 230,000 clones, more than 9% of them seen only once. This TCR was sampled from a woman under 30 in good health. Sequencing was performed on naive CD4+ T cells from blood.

The CDR3 loop is CASSEASRAGQPQHF. Written as DNA, the CDR3 is TGTGCCAGCAGTGAAGCGTCGAGGGCAGGTCAGCCCCAGCATTTT. The V gene is TRBV6-1, the J gene TRBJ1-5; D gene ambiguous. The CDR3 is 15 amino acids. Per the germline V gene, CDR1 is MNHNS and CDR2 is SASEGT. Trimming left V 0 bases short and J 6 bases short, with 12 bases between.